What follows is one T cell receptor (beta chain) and its context. The CDR3 is 14 residues long. The germline CDR1 and CDR2 sequences are SGHTA and FQGNSA. V lost 5 bases, J lost 3 bases, and 13 bases lay in between. The sample is drawn from a study of blood T cell repertoires in COVID-19. Across the study: The United States, Italy and Spain were the sources of the acute and convalescent COVID-19 samples. T cells, B-cell-depleted T cells, or PBMCs supplied cDNA or gDNA.

Original methodology: Amplification from reference gene primers served as the basis for estimated nucleated cell counts. Clones were sequenced by immunoSEQ multiplex PCR, and TCRdb holds only the in-frame ones, with some missing. V and J calls and clone size are given by that table; D and trimming were obtained from the DNA. This table holds about 670,000 clones, 85% to 90% found once. The receptor's source is a woman aged 18 to 35 with acute or convalescent COVID-19. The sample comprised peripheral blood. The chain recombines TRBV7-2 with TRBJ1-2, with unresolved D. DNA of the CDR3: TGTGCCAGCAGCCGGGAGTGGACCTACTATGGCTACACCTTC. This gives the protein CASSREWTYYGYTF.